This entry lists 7 T cell receptor beta chains sequenced from one sample in a study of cytomegalovirus exposure and HLA in healthy donors (dated by TCRdb to about 2017). To prepare the library, the immunoSEQ multiplex PCR assay was applied. A mixture of 60 forward primers for TCR Vbeta segments and 13 reverse primers for TCR Jbeta segments was used in the multiplex PCR. In TCRdb, the immuneACCESS table is reduced to in-frame sequences with V and J assigned. These tables do not hold every clone; where another copy was compared, an unresolved V gene accounts for under half, and the others remain unexplained. Counted in this sample were some 170,000 clones; just over 75% of them appeared once. Of the sample, roughly 3.7% falls within the top ten clones. Source material: PBMCs. Receptor source: a woman aged 60-75 years in good health and CMV-seropositive.

This chain uses TRBV25-1 with TRBJ2-5; 7 positions match TRBD2. With 2 bases clipped from V and 3 bases from J, the junction kept 3 bases outside the gene matches. CDR1 MGHDK and CDR2 SYGVNS come from the germline V gene. The CDR3 is 14 amino acids. In nucleotides, the CDR3 is TGTGCCAGCAGTGAACATGGGACTAAAGAGACCCAGTACTTC. It yields the protein CASSEHGTKETQYF.

The rearrangement links TRBV28 to TRBJ1-2; the match to TRBD1 covers 11 bases. CDR1 is MDHEN, CDR2 SYDVKM, per germline. The CDR3 runs 14 residues. The J segment lost 8 bases and the V segment lost 6 bases, leaving 8 bases of the junction unmatched. CDR3 sequence (DNA): TGTGCCAGCAGCCCCGGACAGGGGGCAAGCGGCTACACCTTC. Protein sequence: CASSPGQGASGYTF.

This chain links TRBV18 with TRBJ2-1; D ambiguous. Germline assignment: CDR1 KGHSH and CDR2 LQKENI. V was trimmed by 3 bases and J by 9 bases, leaving 6 bases between them. CDR3 size: 11 residues. This CDR3 reads CASSPSIEQFF. The CDR3 bases are TGTGCCAGCTCACCCTCTATTGAGCAGTTCTTC.

A few counts support this clone. This rearrangement joins TRBV7-2 to TRBJ1-5, with TRBD1 matching over 7 bases. The CDR3 covers 13 residues. With V trimmed by 6 bases and J by 5 bases, 4 bases remained unmatched. Germline values: CDR1 SGHTA, CDR2 FQGNSA. The CDR3 nucleotides read TGTGCCAGCAGATTAACAGGGGATCAGCCCCAGCATTTT. This encodes CASRLTGDQPQHF.

This clone was detected only a few times. The chain carries TRBV9 and TRBJ2-3; 7 bases match TRBD1. J was trimmed by 1 base and V by 2 bases; bases with no gene match: 4. The germline V gene has CDR1 SGDLS and CDR2 YYNGEE. This CDR3 has 15 residues. CDR3 nucleotide sequence: TGTGCCAGCAGCGTGGGGCAGGGGGGCACAGATACGCAGTATTTT. It encodes CASSVGQGGTDTQYF.

The chain recombines TRBV15 with TRBJ2-1, with 9 bases fitting TRBD1. This CDR3 region has 16 residues. CDR1 and CDR2 from the germline V gene are LNHNV and YYDKDF (reference sequence). V shed 5 bases and J 6 bases; nucleotides not matched to a gene: 11. This chain's CDR3 is CATSSGAGTGSNEQFF. CDR3 coding DNA: TGTGCCACCAGCTCGGGGGCCGGGACAGGGTCCAATGAGCAGTTCTTC.

This chain connects TRBV2 to TRBJ2-7, with 9 bases identical to TRBD1. The CDR3 sequence is 15 residues long. From germline, CDR1 is SNHLY and CDR2 FYNNEI. Germline trimming cut 7 bases from V and 1 base from J; bases unmatched to any gene: 8. CDR3 coding DNA: TGTGCCAGCAAAGCCGGGACAGGGATTTCCTACGAGCAGTACTTC. Amino acids: CASKAGTGISYEQYF.